These 25 T cell receptor beta chains were all obtained from the same sample, sequenced in a study of regulatory T cells in long-lasting Graves disease (dated by TCRdb to the early 2020s). The intended sense of this specimen's time point label: newly diagnosed GD, antithyroid drugs for less than 3 months. For both TCR sequencing and RNA sequencing, RNA was extracted from PBMCs in TRIzol. The library was obtained by multiplex PCR. The sample was run on an Illumina HiSeq 4000. TCR beta libraries were built with iRepertoire HTBI primers and Arm-PCR amplification of CDR3 regions. TCRdb handled the public reads itself, with Q25 trimming in fastp and clone calling in MiXCR, and kept productive beta chains. For every CDR3 protein sequence, its rows merge into one entry that carries the most common genes and DNA. This sample gives 580,000 or so distinct CDR3 sequences in total; 16% of them show up just once. The ten largest account for approximately 12% of the sample.

Separately, the same data were catalogued under a study of T cells in Graves' hyperthyroidism and ophthalmopathy.

The sequencing here drew on peripheral blood mononuclear cells (PBMCs), taken at new diagnosis, from a patient treated with antithyroid drugs. These TCRs come from a man aged 18 to 35 with Graves disease. Donor details come from another sample of the same person, matched by shared clones.

This clonotype was found many times. The chain combines TRBV27 with TRBJ2-3; 8 nucleotides match TRBD2. Germline V gene lookup returns CDR1 MNHEY and CDR2 SMNVEV (reference sequence). The CDR3 totals 14 residues. The junction had 7 bases not matched to a gene; V was cut back by 7 bases and J by 4 bases. CDR3 sequence (DNA): TGTGCCAGCACCCATACTAGCGGAGCAGATACGCAGTATTTT. This sequence encodes CASTHTSGADTQYF.

This clonotype was observed at least ten times. The rearrangement links TRBV3-1 to TRBJ2-1, with D maybe TRBD1 (5 bases). V was cut by 3 bases and J by 8 bases, with 20 bases left in between. Germline assignment: CDR1 LGHDT and CDR2 YNNKEL (reference sequence). The CDR3 covers 16 residues. The CDR3 spells CASSHSTAPVLHEQFF. The CDR3, as DNA: TGTGCCAGCAGCCATTCGACAGCCCCCGTTTTGCATGAGCAGTTCTTC.

This clonotype was seen only a few times. The likely explanation is a read error, given a far larger clone one base away. This chain joins TRBV11-2 and TRBJ2-7; no definite D call. Germline V gives CDR1 SGHAT, CDR2 FQNNGV. The CDR3 contains 13 residues. CDR3 nucleotides: TGTGTCAGCAGCGCAGGACCTAACTACGAGCAGTACTTC. Translation: CVSSAGPNYEQYF. Filled out from reference TRBV11-2 and TRBJ2-7, the complete variable domain reads EAGVAQSPRYKIIEKRQSVAFWCNPISGHATLYWYQQILGQGPKLLIQFQNNGVVDDSQLPKDRFSAERLKGVDSTLKIQPAKLEDSAVYLCVSSAGPNYEQYFGPGTRLTVT.

There are a few counts of this clonotype. The chain is built from TRBV20-1 and TRBJ2-7; no clear D gene. V lost 4 bases and J 0 bases, leaving 13 bases between the germline ends. The CDR3 contains 14 residues. Germline CDR1 and CDR2: DFQATT and SNEGSKA (reference sequence). This chain's CDR3 is CSATLSLYSYEQYF. In DNA form, the CDR3 reads TGCAGTGCTACCTTGAGTTTATACTCCTACGAGCAGTACTTC.

Remarks on this clonotype: A much bigger clone sits one base away, suggesting this may be a read error. The chain has TRBV7-2 and TRBJ1-2, with D possibly being TRBD1 (6 bases). In germline, CDR1 is SGHTA, CDR2 FQGNSA. The CDR3 has 15 residues. CDR3 sequence (DNA): TGTACCAGCAACTTAGCAGCTGGGGGGCTCTATGGCTACACCTTC. Its translation is CTSNLAAGGLYGYTF.

This clonotype has only a few counts. This sequence joins TRBV27 and TRBJ2-2, with D tentatively TRBD1 (5 bases). Germline CDR1 is MNHEY and CDR2 is SMNVEV (reference sequence). V gave up 0 bases and J gave up 5 bases, with 10 bases separating them. This CDR3 comprises 15 residues. CDR3 in amino acids: CASSLSAGQTGELFF. CDR3 nucleotide sequence: TGTGCCAGCAGTTTATCGGCAGGGCAAACCGGGGAGCTGTTTTTT.

The sample holds many counts of this clonotype. The chain couples TRBV11-2 to TRBJ2-7; 7 nucleotides agree with TRBD2. The junction had 7 bases not matched to a gene; V was cut back by 5 bases and J by 3 bases. This CDR3 region has 14 residues. Germline CDR1 and CDR2: SGHAT and FQNNGV. As DNA, the CDR3 is TGTGCCAGCAGCCGCCGGGACTACCTCTACGAGCAGTACTTC. Protein sequence: CASSRRDYLYEQYF.

In this sample, this clonotype turned up a few times. CDR3 sequence (DNA): TGCGCCAGCAGCCAAGGTGGGGCAGGGACCTACGAGCAGTACTTC. It specifies CASSQGGAGTYEQYF. V gene TRBV4-1 combines with J gene TRBJ2-7, with D maybe TRBD1 (5 bases). Trimming removed 1 base at V and 2 bases at J, with 12 bases between. Germline V gene lookup returns CDR1 MGHRA and CDR2 YSYEKL. The CDR3 totals 15 residues.

This clonotype was counted at least ten times. The chain links TRBV2 to TRBJ2-3, with TRBD1 matching 9 bases. Germline V gene data show CDR1 as SNHLY and CDR2 as FYNNEI. The CDR3 has 16 residues. V gave up 5 bases and J gave up 0 bases; unmatched junction bases: 6. The DNA for the CDR3 is TGTGCCAGCAGTCAGGGACAGGGCGCTAGCACAGATACGCAGTATTTT. The encoded protein is CASSQGQGASTDTQYF.

This clonotype was recorded a few times. The chain has TRBV5-6 and TRBJ2-1; D gene unclear. The CDR3 runs to 12 residues. Looked up from germline, CDR1 is SGHDT and CDR2 is YYEEEE. The V end lost 4 bases, the J end lost 9 bases, and 11 bases lay between the germline ends. This CDR3 is CASSLVSLEQFF. In DNA, the CDR3 is TGTGCCAGCAGCCTAGTAAGTCTTGAGCAGTTCTTC.

This clonotype was seen at least ten times. The J gene is TRBJ1-2, the V gene TRBV28; D perhaps matches TRBD1 (5 bases). CDR1 MDHEN and CDR2 SYDVKM come from the germline V gene. V lost 6 bases and J lost 4, with 12 bases in between. The CDR3 is made up of 13 amino acids. The CDR3 protein is CASSVGRIYGYTF. The CDR3 DNA follows: TGTGCCAGCAGCGTGGGACGGATCTATGGCTACACCTTC.

The rearrangement uses TRBV6-2 or TRBV6-3 and TRBJ1-2, with D possibly being TRBD1 (5 bases). From germline, CDR1 is MNHEY and CDR2 SVGEGT. The CDR3 is 12 residues long. With 8 bases removed from V and 3 bases from J, the gap between germline ends came to 10 bases. CDR3 sequence: CASARGDYGYTF. CDR3 sequence (DNA): TGTGCCAGCGCCCGGGGGGACTATGGCTACACCTTC.

The chain carries TRBV6-1 and TRBJ1-2; D gene unclear. Trimming removed 8 bases from V and 8 bases from J, with 21 bases in between. The CDR3 spans 14 residues. Germline V gives CDR1 MNHNS, CDR2 SASEGT. The CDR3 region is CASYPTTGYRGYTF. The CDR3 DNA reads TGTGCCAGCTATCCCACTACGGGGTACAGAGGCTACACCTTC.

Here the CDR3 DNA reads TGTGCCAGTAGTATAGCTGCTAGCAGTTACGAGCAGTACTTC. It is translated as CASSIAASSYEQYF. The chain couples TRBV19 to TRBJ2-7; perhaps TRBD2 as D (5 bases). Trimming pared 1 base from V and 4 bases from J, leaving 11 bases between. The germline CDR1 and CDR2 sequences are LNHDA and SQIVND (reference sequence). This CDR3 is built from 14 residues.

This clonotype has a count of ten or more. V is TRBV12-3 or TRBV12-4 and J is TRBJ2-1; D may be TRBD2 (6 bases). V lost 2 bases, J lost 0 bases, and 11 bases lay in between. The CDR3 loop spans 16 amino acids. CDR3 region: CASSLLRESSYNEQFF. CDR3 DNA: TGTGCCAGCAGTTTATTACGGGAGAGCTCCTACAATGAGCAGTTCTTC.

In its sample, this clonotype was seen many times. V and J are TRBV10-3 and TRBJ2-3, with 11 positions matching TRBD2. Germline trimming cut 10 bases from V and 7 bases from J; bases unmatched to any gene: 7. The CDR3 spans 13 residues. Germline CDR1 reads ENHRY; CDR2 reads SYGVKD. The chain's CDR3 is CASSGREENTQYF. The CDR3 DNA follows: TGTGCCAGTAGCGGGAGGGAGGAGAATACGCAGTATTTT.

In its sample, this clonotype was seen many times. The chain has TRBV7-3 and TRBJ2-7, with TRBD2 as a possible D gene (6 bases). V lost 4 bases, J lost 6 bases, and 7 bases lay in between. CDR3 length equals 11 residues. Germline-derived CDR1 and CDR2 are SGHTA and FQGTGA. The CDR3 nucleotides read TGTGCCAGCAGCTCCGGGGGCGAGCAGTACTTC. Its protein product is CASSSGGEQYF.

This clonotype was recorded at least ten times. The rearrangement uses TRBV29-1 and TRBJ1-1; no firm D call. CDR1 is SQVTM, CDR2 ANQGSEA, per germline. V lost 1 base and J lost 11, with 17 bases in between. The CDR3 length is 13 residues. The CDR3 loop reads CSVEAGDIRRAFF. As DNA, the CDR3 is TGCAGCGTTGAAGCGGGAGACATCCGTCGGGCTTTCTTT.

This clonotype was seen at least ten times. The gene calls are TRBV9 and TRBJ2-1; 7 bases fit TRBD1. The J segment lost 2 bases and the V segment lost 4 bases, leaving 9 bases of the junction unmatched. This CDR3 has 16 residues. CDR1 and CDR2 (germline): SGDLS, YYNGEE. CDR3 residues: CASSRETGTAYNEQFF. CDR3 nucleotides: TGTGCCAGCAGCAGGGAGACCGGGACAGCCTACAATGAGCAGTTCTTC.

The J gene is TRBJ1-4, the V gene TRBV9; the D gene is possibly TRBD1 (6 bases). The CDR3 contains 15 residues. Germline lookup yields CDR1 SGDLS and CDR2 YYNGEE. The V gene lost 4 bases and the J gene lost 10 bases, with 20 bases spanning the gap. The DNA of the CDR3 is TGTGCCAGCAGCCCTGTCCAGGGGTCTAGTGTAAAACTGTTTTTT. Protein product: CASSPVQGSSVKLFF.

This clonotype was found a few times. This chain connects TRBV19 to TRBJ2-7; D is possibly TRBD1 (5 bases). CDR1 and CDR2 (germline): LNHDA, SQIVND (reference sequence). Trimming left V 3 bases short and J 2 bases short, with 14 bases between. This CDR3 region has 15 residues. The CDR3 coding sequence is TGTGCCAGTAGTATTAAGTGGGGCACTCCCTACGAGCAGTACTTC. Its protein product is CASSIKWGTPYEQYF.

This clonotype was counted ten times or more. V is TRBV12-3 or TRBV12-4 and J is TRBJ2-7, with 11 nucleotides matching TRBD1. The V segment lost 5 bases and the J segment 3 bases; nucleotides outside the gene matches: 9. The CDR3 is 16 residues long. The CDR3 sequence is CASSHPGQGAFYEQYF. DNA of the CDR3: TGTGCCAGCAGTCACCCCGGACAGGGGGCCTTCTACGAGCAGTACTTC.

In this sample, this clonotype turned up many times. The chain is built from TRBV30 and TRBJ1-3, with D perhaps TRBD1 (6 bases). The CDR3 sequence is 12 residues long. Germline V gives CDR1 GTSNPN, CDR2 SVGIG (reference sequence). V gave up 1 base and J gave up 7 bases, with 8 bases separating them. The CDR3: CAWSGTVNTIYF. For the CDR3, the DNA is TGTGCCTGGAGTGGGACAGTCAACACCATATATTTT. The full variable domain, completed using reference TRBV30 and TRBJ1-3, is SQTIHQWPATLVQPVGSPLSLECTVEGTSNPNLYWYRQAAGRGLQLLFYSVGIGQISSEVPQNLSASRPQDRQFILSSKKLLLSDSGFYLCAWSGTVNTIYFGEGSWLTVV.

This clonotype was seen a handful of times. The V gene is TRBV28, the J gene TRBJ2-5, with a weak D call TRBD1 (6 bases). This CDR3 is built from 20 residues. Germline V lookup: CDR1 MDHEN, CDR2 SYDVKM. V lost 2 bases to trimming and J lost 0 bases, with 25 bases between them. The chain's CDR3 is CASSLPPADSPRVNQETQYF. The DNA of the CDR3 is TGTGCCAGCAGTTTACCCCCCGCGGACAGCCCCCGGGTCAACCAAGAGACCCAGTACTTC.

CDR3 coding DNA: TGTGCCAGCAGTTTGACAGGGGATCCGAATGAAAAACTGTTTTTT. Amino acid sequence: CASSLTGDPNEKLFF. This chain links TRBV28 with TRBJ1-4; 8 bases agree with TRBD1. This CDR3 is 15 amino acids long. The trim removed 3 bases at V and 5 bases at J, leaving 5 bases unmatched. CDR1 MDHEN and CDR2 SYDVKM come from the germline V gene. The full variable domain, its missing parts supplied by reference TRBV28 and TRBJ1-4, is DVKVTQSSRYLVKRTGEKVFLECVQDMDHENMFWYRQDPGLGLRLIYFSYDVKMKEKGDIPEGYSVSREKKERFSLILESASTNQTSMYLCASSLTGDPNEKLFFGSGTQLSVL.